This T cell receptor beta chain was recorded in a study of shared clonotypes between healthy human individuals. Trimming removed 0 bases from V and 9 bases from J, with 13 bases in between. The CDR3 is 14 amino acids. Looked up from germline, CDR1 is SGHNT and CDR2 is YYREEE (reference sequence). Naive CD8 cells, CD45RO-negative and positively selected for CCR7, excluded terminally differentiated effector memory CD45RA+ cells. Method: immunoSEQ multiplex PCR; TCRdb's copy keeps in-frame clones and lacks some. There are about 2.1 million clones in the sample; around 95% occur only once, and around 1.7% lies in the top ten.

The specimen sequenced was naive CD8+ T cells from PBMCs. J is TRBJ2-1 and V is TRBV5-4, with D possibly being TRBD2 (6 bases). The sequence came from a man between 18 and 35 years old in good health. Some clones in this sample may be carry-over from other donors' samples. The CDR3 DNA reads TGTGCCAGCAGCTTGGTAGGGAGTAGCGGTGAGCAGTTCTTC. Translated, it gives CASSLVGSSGEQFF.